Included here is one TCR beta chain sequence, with context. This specimen belongs to a study of blood T cell repertoires in COVID-19. On the study more broadly: Donors in the United States, Italy and Spain gave samples during acute or convalescent COVID-19. In each case, the material was cDNA or gDNA derived from T cells, B-cell-depleted T cells, or PBMCs.

Method: immunoSEQ multiplex PCR; TCRdb's copy keeps in-frame clones and lacks some. The sample lists around 260,000 clones; around 86% were seen once. The sequenced material came from peripheral blood. The TCR was taken from a woman in her twenties or thirties with active or convalescent COVID-19.

The CDR3 bases are TGTGCCAGCAGCCCCCTCCTCGCGGGGGGTCCGGGTAATGAGCAGTTCTTC. Translating it yields CASSPLLAGGPGNEQFF. The rearrangement links TRBV7-2 to TRBJ2-1; 8 bases map to TRBD2. This CDR3 is 17 amino acids long. Germline V gene lookup returns CDR1 SGHTA and CDR2 FQGNSA. Trimming cost V 5 bases and J 7 bases; bases outside gene matches: 16.